This is a list of T cell receptor beta chains from one sample in a study of vaccination and CD4 T cells after COVID-19. Via MiXCR, TCRdb re-called the PCR reads, giving one row per CDR3 protein. This table holds about 10,000 distinct CDR3 sequences, 65% found once. Their recognized antigens are unknown. Sequencing was performed on CD4+ T cells from blood, cultured in vitro, taken before SARS-CoV-2 vaccination. These TCRs come from a human donor who had recovered from COVID-19. Each CDR3 is given with its conserved first and last residue. Each record gives: J gene, V gene, D gene, clone size, CDR3 protein, CDR3 DNA. The D gene is left open where the match is weak. Size values are once, few and many counts, or a class for expanded clones, and some rows have none.

>TRBJ1-2|TRBV7-2|NA|NA
CASSLLGRRGYTF
TGTGCCAGCAGCTTATTAGGGCGGCGGGGCTACACCTTC
>TRBJ1-5|TRBV7-8|NA|few
CASSLADNQPQHF
TGTGCCAGCAGCTTAGCGGACAATCAGCCCCAGCATTTT
>TRBJ2-3|TRBV12-3/TRBV12-4|NA|NA
CASMRAGTDTQYF
TGTGCCAGCATGAGGGCGGGCACAGATACGCAGTATTTT
>TRBJ2-2|TRBV20-1|NA|NA
CSGGPAGSNTGELFF
TGCAGTGGGGGGCCAGCGGGGTCGAACACCGGGGAGCTGTTTTTT
>TRBJ1-2|TRBV20-1|NA|NA
CSAPRDTIINYGYTF
TGCAGTGCTCCCCGGGACACGATTATTAACTATGGCTACACCTTC
>TRBJ2-5|TRBV11-1|TRBD2|NA
CASSLGGLAGGQQETQYF
TGTGCCAGCAGCTTAGGCGGACTAGCGGGAGGGCAACAAGAGACCCAGTACTTC
>TRBJ1-5|TRBV19|TRBD1|NA
CASSTLDRGLYQPQHF
TGTGCCAGTAGTACCCTGGACAGGGGACTGTATCAGCCCCAGCATTTT
>TRBJ1-5|TRBV27|NA|once
CASSLLHNQPQHF
TGTGCCAGCAGTTTACTCCACAATCAGCCCCAGCATTTT
>TRBJ1-5|TRBV2|TRBD1|NA
CASRGTGGYQPQHF
TGTGCCAGCAGAGGGACAGGGGGTTATCAGCCCCAGCATTTT
>TRBJ2-2|TRBV7-9|TRBD2|NA
CASSLAPSTSGRSGELFF
TGTGCCAGCAGCTTAGCGCCCTCCACTAGCGGGAGGTCCGGGGAGCTGTTTTTT
>TRBJ2-7|TRBV5-1|TRBD2|few
CASSSSGGRGYEQYF
TGCGCCAGCAGCTCCTCGGGCGGGAGAGGTTACGAGCAGTACTTC
>TRBJ1-2|TRBV6-1|NA|NA
CASRRGLGDGYTF
TGTGCCAGCAGGAGGGGGTTAGGTGATGGCTACACCTTC
>TRBJ2-1|TRBV27|NA|NA
CASSFHDSPPFF
TGTGCCAGCAGTTTCCACGACTCTCCACCGTTCTTC
>TRBJ1-5|TRBV28|NA|NA
CASSLGGQGQRPQHF
TGTGCCAGCAGTTTAGGCGGACAAGGGCAACGGCCCCAGCATTTT
>TRBJ1-5|TRBV6-1|NA|NA
CASTLPPGRGNQPQHF
TGTGCCAGCACCCTACCCCCGGGTCGGGGCAATCAGCCCCAGCATTTT
>TRBJ2-7|TRBV25-1|TRBD1|NA
CASSESRTGGIEQYF
TGTGCCAGCAGTGAATCCCGAACAGGGGGCATCGAGCAGTACTTC
>TRBJ2-1|TRBV20-1|NA|NA
CSASWFWRDRPTEQFF
TGCAGTGCTAGTTGGTTCTGGCGGGATCGCCCCACGGAGCAGTTCTTC
>TRBJ1-5|TRBV27|TRBD1|NA
CASSPTGTGHQPQHF
TGTGCCAGCAGCCCGACCGGGACAGGGCACCAGCCCCAGCATTTT
>TRBJ2-2|TRBV24-1|NA|NA
CATSVTGSSGELFF
TGTGCCACCAGTGTAACGGGGTCTTCCGGGGAGCTGTTTTTT
>TRBJ2-1|TRBV15|TRBD2|few
CATSSAPEGGTYNEQFF
TGTGCCACCAGCAGCGCCCCAGAGGGAGGGACCTACAATGAGCAGTTCTTC
>TRBJ1-5|TRBV21-1|NA|NA
CASSLRRAAGNSNQPQHF
TGTGCCAGCAGCCTCCGCAGGGCGGCGGGCAATAGCAATCAGCCCCAGCATTTT
>TRBJ2-3|TRBV12-3/TRBV12-4|TRBD2|NA
CASRSSGRAGTQYF
TGCGCCAGCCGGTCGAGCGGGAGGGCCGGTACGCAGTATTTT
>TRBJ2-7|TRBV15|NA|NA
CATSRSKGHQSYEQYF
TGTGCCACCAGCCGCTCGAAGGGACACCAATCCTACGAGCAGTACTTC
>TRBJ2-1|TRBV12-3/TRBV12-4|NA|NA
CASSLRSYNEQFF
TGTGCCAGCAGCTTAAGGTCCTACAATGAGCAGTTCTTC
>TRBJ1-5|TRBV24-1|TRBD1|NA
CATSDGDSKNQPQHF
TGTGCCACCAGTGATGGGGACAGTAAAAATCAGCCCCAGCATTTT
>TRBJ1-5|TRBV15|NA|NA
CATSRGSSNQPQHF
TGTGCCACCAGCAGGGGAAGTAGCAATCAGCCCCAGCATTTT
>TRBJ1-5|TRBV20-1|NA|NA
CSARFWGRQPQHF
TGCAGTGCTAGATTCTGGGGACGACAGCCCCAGCATTTT
>TRBJ2-7|TRBV6-5|TRBD1|NA
CASSSQGVNEQYF
TGTGCCAGCAGTTCACAGGGGGTAAACGAGCAGTACTTC
>TRBJ1-1|TRBV18|TRBD1|NA
CASSPKTGVNTEAFF
TGTGCCAGCTCCCCTAAGACAGGGGTGAACACTGAAGCTTTCTTT
>TRBJ1-1|TRBV18|NA|NA
CASSPQGMRVGAFF
TGTGCCAGCTCACCACAGGGGATGAGAGTCGGAGCTTTCTTT
>TRBJ2-7|TRBV6-1|NA|NA
CASNRDTIYEQYF
TGTGCCAGCAACCGGGACACTATTTACGAGCAGTACTTC
>TRBJ1-6|TRBV7-9|NA|NA
CASSLVDNSPLHF
TGTGCCAGCAGCTTAGTGGATAATTCACCCCTCCACTTT
>TRBJ2-6|TRBV7-3|NA|NA
CASSLAVSGANVLTF
TGTGCCAGCAGCTTAGCGGTATCTGGGGCCAACGTCCTGACTTTC
>TRBJ2-3|TRBV7-9|NA|NA
CASSPNIGEASTDTQYF
TGTGCCAGCAGCCCTAATATCGGGGAGGCTAGCACAGATACGCAGTATTTT
>TRBJ2-5|TRBV20-1|NA|NA
CSARLVAETQYF
TGCAGTGCTAGGCTCGTAGCAGAGACCCAGTACTTC
>TRBJ1-2|TRBV6-5|TRBD1|NA
CASSYINRGLNGYTF
TGTGCCAGCAGTTATATTAACAGGGGGCTCAATGGCTACACCTTC
>TRBJ1-3|TRBV20-1|TRBD1|few
CSASDRGRGDTIYF
TGCAGTGCGAGCGACAGGGGGCGCGGGGACACCATATATTTT
>TRBJ2-5|TRBV28|NA|NA
CASSPRTPPLAQYF
TGTGCCAGCAGTCCCCGGACCCCCCCCCTGGCCCAGTACTTC
>TRBJ2-5|TRBV2|TRBD1|NA
CASGGQGVVQETQYF
TGTGCCAGCGGAGGACAGGGGGTTGTGCAAGAGACCCAGTACTTC
>TRBJ1-2|TRBV20-1|NA|few
CSARGWGMVLYGYTF
TGCAGTGCTAGGGGGTGGGGGATGGTGTTATATGGCTACACCTTC
>TRBJ2-1|TRBV20-1|TRBD2|NA
CSAKLAGYSYNEQFF
TGCAGTGCTAAGCTAGCGGGATACTCCTACAATGAGCAGTTCTTC